Listed below are T cell receptor beta chains from one sample, sequenced in a study of post-analysis software for immune sequencing data. In TCRdb, the PCR reads were re-called with MiXCR into one record per CDR3 protein. This repertoire shows about 770,000 distinct CDR3 sequences, under 60% found once; its top ten account for over 4.5%. The specimen sequenced was blood. The receptors here all came from a girl aged 10-17 years with multiple sclerosis. The CDR3 runs from the conserved cysteine through the conserved F or W. D genes are given only for firm matches. Expanded clones get a size class; other rows say once, few or many, or leave the size out.

j_gene,v_gene,d_gene,len,abundance,CDR3nt,CDR3aa
TRBJ1-5,TRBV12-3/TRBV12-4,NA,15,NA,TGTGCCAGCAGTCCCCCCACAGGGATTGGTCAGCCCCAGCATTTT,CASSPPTGIGQPQHF
TRBJ1-2,TRBV12-3/TRBV12-4,TRBD1,16,NA,TGTGCCAGCAGTTTATTCTCGGGACAGGGCACCTATGGCTACACCTTC,CASSLFSGQGTYGYTF
TRBJ2-7,TRBV4-2,NA,14,few,TGTGCCAGCAGCCAGTGGACTGGGGTCTACGAGCAGTACTTC,CASSQWTGVYEQYF
TRBJ1-4,TRBV6-6,TRBD1,15,NA,TGTGCCAGCAGTTACCTGACAGGGGGGAAGGAAAAACTGTTTTTT,CASSYLTGGKEKLFF
TRBJ2-7,TRBV4-1,TRBD2,17,few,TGCGCCAGCAGCCAAGATCTAGCGGGAGAACTCCGGTCCGAGCAGTACTTC,CASSQDLAGELRSEQYF
TRBJ2-7,TRBV11-3,NA,15,NA,TGTGCCAGCAGCTTGGGGCAGTTCCTCTCCTACGAGCAGTACTTC,CASSLGQFLSYEQYF
TRBJ2-1,TRBV5-6,NA,20,NA,TGTGCCAGCAGCCACCACAGGGGTCTGGGACGACTAGCACCCGGGGATGAGCAGTTCTTC,CASSHHRGLGRLAPGDEQFF
TRBJ2-7,TRBV15,NA,12,once,TGTGCCACCAGCAGAGGAGTGAGGGAGCAGTACTTC,CATSRGVREQYF
TRBJ2-7,TRBV2,TRBD1,16,NA,TGTGCCAGCAGCTCACCCCCCGACAGGGTGGCCTACGAGCAGTACTTC,CASSSPPDRVAYEQYF
TRBJ2-1,TRBV29-1,NA,14,NA,TGCAGCGTTGCTCTAGTCCTGGGTCTTATTGAGCAGTTCTTC,CSVALVLGLIEQFF
TRBJ1-2,TRBV20-1,NA,13,many,TGCAGTGCTAGAGGGGCGGTGCGCTATGGCTACACCTTC,CSARGAVRYGYTF